The rows below give T cell receptor beta chains drawn from one sample of a study of blood T cell repertoires in COVID-19. Method: immunoSEQ multiplex PCR; TCRdb's copy keeps in-frame clones and lacks some. The sample has some 190,000 clones, 88% seen once; the top ten hold 1.5% to 2%. Sequencing used peripheral blood. Receptor source: a man aged 18 to 30 with active or convalescent COVID-19. CDR3s include the opening cysteine and the closing phenylalanine or tryptophan. Each record gives: V gene, J gene, D gene, clone size, CDR3 DNA, CDR3 protein. The D gene is left open where the match is weak. The size entry is marked missing in some rows and otherwise reads once, few, many or a size class.

v_call: TRBV7-2; j_call: TRBJ2-1; d_call: -; clone_size: -; cdr3_nt: TGTGCCAGCAGCTGGAGCGGGCGAAAAAACAATGAGCAGTTCTTC; cdr3_aa: CASSWSGRKNNEQFF
v_call: TRBV29-1; j_call: TRBJ1-2; d_call: -; clone_size: once; cdr3_nt: TGCAGCGTTGAAGATCGGGTGAGCTACACCTTC; cdr3_aa: CSVEDRVSYTF
v_call: TRBV4-2; j_call: TRBJ1-2; d_call: -; clone_size: -; cdr3_nt: TGTGCCAGCTCTGGCGGACTCGACGGGCCCTATGGCTACACCTTC; cdr3_aa: CASSGGLDGPYGYTF
v_call: TRBV6-6; j_call: TRBJ2-3; d_call: TRBD1; clone_size: once; cdr3_nt: TGTGCCAGCAGTGTCCGGGACAGCGGCCTACATACGCAGTATTTT; cdr3_aa: CASSVRDSGLHTQYF
v_call: TRBV3-1/TRBV3-2; j_call: TRBJ2-5; d_call: -; clone_size: -; cdr3_nt: TGTGCCAGCAGCCAACCAAAAAAGGAGATCCAAGAGACCCAGTACTTC; cdr3_aa: CASSQPKKEIQETQYF
v_call: TRBV7-9; j_call: TRBJ2-2; d_call: TRBD1; clone_size: -; cdr3_nt: TGTGCCAGCAGCGATAACAGGGGAGGGGAGCTGTTTTTT; cdr3_aa: CASSDNRGGELFF
v_call: TRBV4-2; j_call: TRBJ2-3; d_call: TRBD2; clone_size: -; cdr3_nt: TGTGCCAGCAGCCATCTAGCGGGGGGCCGGGATACGCAGTATTTT; cdr3_aa: CASSHLAGGRDTQYF
v_call: TRBV6-1; j_call: TRBJ2-5; d_call: -; clone_size: -; cdr3_nt: TGTGCCAGCAGTGAAATGAACAGGGAGACGACCCAGTACTTC; cdr3_aa: CASSEMNRETTQYF
v_call: TRBV4-2; j_call: TRBJ2-3; d_call: TRBD2; clone_size: -; cdr3_nt: TGTGCCAGCAGCCAAGAAGGGGCGGGAGGGGGCACAGATACGCAGTATTTT; cdr3_aa: CASSQEGAGGGTDTQYF
v_call: TRBV6-5; j_call: TRBJ1-1; d_call: -; clone_size: -; cdr3_nt: TGTGCCAGCAGTTACTCGCCCGGGGCGCGGGGCACTGAAGCTTTCTTT; cdr3_aa: CASSYSPGARGTEAFF
v_call: TRBV18; j_call: TRBJ2-1; d_call: -; clone_size: few; cdr3_nt: TGTGCCAGCTCACCTTACCGGACAGCATTATCCTACAATGAGCAGTTCTTC; cdr3_aa: CASSPYRTALSYNEQFF
v_call: TRBV6-6; j_call: TRBJ1-4; d_call: TRBD1; clone_size: -; cdr3_nt: TGTGCCAGCAGTACAGGGGAAGAGAGGGATGGGGGAAAACTGTTTTTT; cdr3_aa: CASSTGEERDGGKLFF
v_call: TRBV5-5; j_call: TRBJ1-2; d_call: TRBD1; clone_size: few; cdr3_nt: TGTGCCAGCAGCTTGAGGGTGGCAGGGGGCGTCTATGGCTACACCTTC; cdr3_aa: CASSLRVAGGVYGYTF
v_call: TRBV3-1/TRBV3-2; j_call: TRBJ2-1; d_call: TRBD2; clone_size: -; cdr3_nt: TGTGCCAGCAGGACTAGCGGGAGAAATGAGCAGTTCTTC; cdr3_aa: CASRTSGRNEQFF
v_call: TRBV19; j_call: TRBJ1-4; d_call: TRBD1; clone_size: -; cdr3_nt: TGTGCCAGTAGTCACGGGGGGACAGGGATGGATGAAAAACTGTTTTTT; cdr3_aa: CASSHGGTGMDEKLFF
v_call: TRBV6-1; j_call: TRBJ2-2; d_call: -; clone_size: -; cdr3_nt: TGTGCCAGCAGTGAGGGACTGGCCACCGGGGAGCTGTTTTTT; cdr3_aa: CASSEGLATGELFF
v_call: TRBV28; j_call: TRBJ2-2; d_call: -; clone_size: once; cdr3_nt: TGTGCCAGCAGTACGACTTCAAACCATTACACCGGGGAGCTGTTTTTT; cdr3_aa: CASSTTSNHYTGELFF
v_call: TRBV7-8; j_call: TRBJ1-5; d_call: -; clone_size: -; cdr3_nt: TGTGCCAGCAGCGGAACCGACACTAGCAATCAGCCCCAGCATTTT; cdr3_aa: CASSGTDTSNQPQHF
v_call: TRBV3-1/TRBV3-2; j_call: TRBJ2-1; d_call: -; clone_size: once; cdr3_nt: TGTGCCAGCAGCCAAGGAGAACCTGCTAGCGTTGAGCAGTTCTTC; cdr3_aa: CASSQGEPASVEQFF
v_call: TRBV10-3; j_call: TRBJ2-7; d_call: -; clone_size: once; cdr3_nt: TGTGCCATCAGTGAATCGGGGGTATACTACGAGCAGTACTTC; cdr3_aa: CAISESGVYYEQYF
v_call: TRBV15; j_call: TRBJ1-3; d_call: TRBD1; clone_size: -; cdr3_nt: TGTGCCACCAGCAGCCGGGACAGGGGACTCTCCCCTGGAAACACCATATATTTT; cdr3_aa: CATSSRDRGLSPGNTIYF
v_call: TRBV4-2; j_call: TRBJ1-5; d_call: -; clone_size: -; cdr3_nt: TGTGCCAGCAGCCAAGATGATAGAGGTCAGCCCCAGCATTTT; cdr3_aa: CASSQDDRGQPQHF
v_call: TRBV2; j_call: TRBJ1-2; d_call: -; clone_size: -; cdr3_nt: TGTGCCAGCAGTGATCGGCAGGGGTCGGGTGGCTACACCTTC; cdr3_aa: CASSDRQGSGGYTF
v_call: TRBV4-1; j_call: TRBJ1-2; d_call: -; clone_size: -; cdr3_nt: TGCGCCAGCAGCCCTTCAAGTGGCCCCTGGGAGAAGGGCTACACCTTC; cdr3_aa: CASSPSSGPWEKGYTF
v_call: TRBV6-5; j_call: TRBJ1-2; d_call: -; clone_size: -; cdr3_nt: TGTGCCAGCAGACTGGGAGGAATTAACTATGGCTACACCTTC; cdr3_aa: CASRLGGINYGYTF